What follows are 26 T cell receptor beta chains derived from one specimen sequenced in a study of blood T cell repertoires in COVID-19. TCRdb keeps only in-frame clones here, not all; method: immunoSEQ multiplex PCR. The sample includes fewer than 500,000 clones, 75% to 90% of them seen just once. The specimen sequenced was peripheral blood. The receptors here all came from a woman aged 25 to 45 with acute or convalescent COVID-19.

The chain is built from TRBV28 and TRBJ1-1, with TRBD1 as a possible D gene (6 bases). V shed 11 bases and J shed 4 bases, with 14 bases lying between them. This CDR3 comprises 12 residues. The V gene's germline CDR1 is MDHEN and CDR2 SYDVKM. The CDR3 reads CASVGGLTEAFF. Written as DNA, the CDR3 is TGTGCCTCCGTGGGGGGGCTCACTGAAGCTTTCTTT. Looking up the rest from reference TRBV28 and TRBJ1-1 gives the full variable domain: DVKVTQSSRYLVKRTGEKVFLECVQDMDHENMFWYRQDPGLGLRLIYFSYDVKMKEKGDIPEGYSVSREKKERFSLILESASTNQTSMYLCASVGGLTEAFFGQGTRLTVV.

The CDR3 is CASSLWRTSGGAWNEQFF. The CDR3 DNA is TGTGCCAGCAGCTTGTGGCGGACTAGCGGGGGGGCCTGGAATGAGCAGTTCTTC. The chain has TRBV5-8 and TRBJ2-1, with TRBD2 matching over 15 bases. The CDR3 runs 18 residues. After removal of 1 base from V and 7 bases from J, the junction contained 9 bases not matched to a gene. CDR1 and CDR2 (germline): SGHTS, YDEGEE.

V usage is TRBV11-2 and J usage is TRBJ2-5; D is possibly TRBD1 (5 bases). CDR3 length equals 13 residues. The ends were cut back, 5 bases at V and 2 bases at J, with 9 bases in the middle. Germline V gene data show CDR1 as SGHAT and CDR2 as FQNNGV. CDR3 sequence: CASSPKGQETQYF. The CDR3 region has the DNA TGTGCCAGCAGCCCCAAGGGGCAAGAGACCCAGTACTTC.

The chain is built from TRBV6-5 and TRBJ1-2; TRBD1 might be the D (6 bases). Germline lookup yields CDR1 MNHEY and CDR2 SVGAGI. CDR3 size: 15 residues. V lost 8 bases and J 4 bases, leaving 20 bases between the germline ends. DNA of the CDR3: TGTGCCAGCGGGGACCCCTCCAGGGGTATCTATGGCTACACCTTC. Protein: CASGDPSRGIYGYTF.

This chain uses TRBV28 with TRBJ2-7; 7 bases match TRBD1. The CDR3 totals 17 residues. Germline V gene data show CDR1 as MDHEN and CDR2 as SYDVKM. V dropped 5 bases and J dropped 6; count of bases not matched to a gene: 19. The CDR3 nucleotides read TGTGCCAGCAGTAGGACGTCGATAAGGCGAGGGGGCGGCGAGCAGTACTTC. It yields the protein CASSRTSIRRGGGEQYF.

This clone has only a few counts. The chain combines TRBV2 with TRBJ1-2, with 8 bases lining up with TRBD1. V gave up 4 bases and J gave up 1 base; unmatched junction bases: 2. CDR1 is SNHLY and CDR2 is FYNNEI in the germline V gene. The CDR3 totals 14 residues. CDR3 coding DNA: TGTGCCAGCAGTGCGGACAGGGTTAACTATGGCTACACCTTC. It translates to CASSADRVNYGYTF.

The chain employs TRBV20-1 and TRBJ1-2, with D unclear. Germline V lookup: CDR1 DFQATT, CDR2 SNEGSKA (reference sequence). The CDR3 is 13 residues long. V lost 3 bases, J lost 2 bases, and 10 bases lay in between. The CDR3 DNA reads TGCAGTGCTAGTTGGCAGGCAAACTATGGCTACACCTTC. Its protein product is CSASWQANYGYTF.

The CDR3 region has the DNA TGTGCCAGCAGCACCGACGGGGGGAATATGAACACTGAAGCTTTCTTT. Translating it yields CASSTDGGNMNTEAFF. The chain carries TRBV7-9 and TRBJ1-1; D might be TRBD1 (5 bases). This CDR3 contains 16 residues. CDR1 is SEHNR, CDR2 FQNEAQ, per germline (reference sequence). V lost 5 bases to trimming and J lost 0 bases, with 16 bases between them.

The genes are TRBV28 and TRBJ2-7; perhaps TRBD2 as D (5 bases). Germline values: CDR1 MDHEN, CDR2 SYDVKM. The CDR3 spans 15 residues. The V gene lost 5 bases and the J gene lost 3 bases, with 17 bases spanning the gap. The CDR3 nucleotides are TGTGCCAGCAGTCCCGGAGGCTTTTCCCACTACGAGCAGTACTTC. The encoded protein is CASSPGGFSHYEQYF.

This chain links TRBV20-1 with TRBJ1-3, with a weak D call TRBD1 (5 bases). The CDR3 sequence is 13 residues long. Germline V CDR1 and CDR2: DFQATT, SNEGSKA (reference sequence). Trimming cost V 3 bases and J 3 bases, with 9 bases left between them. The CDR3: CSASAGIGNTIYF. In nucleotides, the CDR3 is TGCAGTGCTAGTGCAGGGATTGGAAACACCATATATTTT.

This chain connects TRBV24-1 to TRBJ1-2; perhaps TRBD1 as D (5 bases). This CDR3 region has 16 residues. CDR1 KGHDR and CDR2 SFDVKD come from the germline V gene. V was trimmed by 3 bases and J by 6 bases, leaving 19 bases between them. The CDR3 here is CATSDATVGPGHGYTF. The CDR3 nucleotides are TGTGCCACCAGTGATGCGACGGTGGGGCCGGGCCATGGCTACACCTTC.

The chain uses TRBV5-1 and TRBJ1-1, with D possibly TRBD1 on 6 matching bases. Between the trimmed V and J ends, which lost 3 bases and 0 bases, there was a span of 9 bases. The CDR3 extends over 14 amino acids. Germline CDR1 SGHRS, CDR2 YFSETQ. CDR3 bases: TGCGCCAGCAGCTCGGACAGCATGAACACTGAAGCTTTCTTT. Amino acids: CASSSDSMNTEAFF.

The rearrangement links TRBV4-1 to TRBJ1-2, with D uncertain. V lost 0 bases to trimming and J lost 7 bases, with 15 bases between them. The CDR3 has 15 amino acids. Germline V gene lookup returns CDR1 MGHRA and CDR2 YSYEKL. CDR3 in amino acids: CASSQDTTSTLGYTF. CDR3 coding DNA: TGCGCCAGCAGCCAAGACACAACCTCGACACTTGGCTACACCTTC.

The rearrangement joins TRBV18 to TRBJ1-4; tentative D call: TRBD1 (6 bases). Germline loops: CDR1 KGHSH, CDR2 LQKENI. CDR3 size: 16 residues. The V end lost 3 bases, the J end lost 4 bases, and 15 bases lay between the germline ends. CDR3 nucleotide sequence: TGTGCCAGCTCACCGCTCGGGGGGCGGAATAATGAAAAACTGTTTTTT. Its protein product is CASSPLGGRNNEKLFF.

The CDR3 loop reads CASSYRGGNEQFF. The CDR3 DNA is TGTGCCAGCAGTTACCGCGGAGGCAATGAGCAGTTCTTC. The chain combines TRBV6-5 with TRBJ2-1; TRBD2 is a possible D gene (5 bases). CDR1 MNHEY and CDR2 SVGAGI come from the germline V gene. V was trimmed by 2 bases and J by 6 bases, leaving 8 bases between them. CDR3 size: 13 residues.

This rearrangement joins TRBV28 to TRBJ1-1, with TRBD1 as a possible D gene (6 bases). CDR1 MDHEN and CDR2 SYDVKM come from the germline V gene. The CDR3 is 16 residues long. The V and J ends lost 0 bases and 1 base respectively, with 12 bases between them. The chain's CDR3 is CASSLWVGGQNTEAFF. In nucleotides, the CDR3 is TGTGCCAGCAGTTTATGGGTAGGGGGACAGAACACTGAAGCTTTCTTT.

V is TRBV6-5 and J is TRBJ1-2, with D tentatively TRBD1 (5 bases). V lost 6 bases, J lost 4 bases, and 15 bases lay in between. CDR1 and CDR2 (germline): MNHEY, SVGAGI. This CDR3 region has 14 residues. For the CDR3, the DNA is TGTGCCAGCAGGTGGGGGGGAGGAGGCTATGGCTACACCTTC. It encodes CASRWGGGGYGYTF.

The V call is TRBV19, the J call TRBJ1-1, with 7 positions matching TRBD1. Looked up from germline, CDR1 is LNHDA and CDR2 is SQIVND (reference sequence). This CDR3 is built from 15 residues. V trimming: 2 bases; J trimming: 5 bases; junction bases outside the gene matches: 8. The CDR3 reads CASSISRTGGTEAFF. The DNA of the CDR3 is TGTGCCAGTAGTATAAGTAGGACAGGCGGGACTGAAGCTTTCTTT.

On this clone: This sample includes further DNA sequences coding for the same CDR3. The J gene is TRBJ1-2, the V gene TRBV5-1, with D possibly matching TRBD1 (5 bases). The V gene's germline CDR1 is SGHRS and CDR2 YFSETQ. Between the trimmed V and J ends, which lost 1 base and 6 bases, there was a span of 13 bases. The CDR3 extends over 14 amino acids. CDR3 residues: CASSLISGEDGYTF. The CDR3, as DNA: TGCGCCAGCAGCTTGATTTCGGGGGAAGATGGCTACACCTTC.

The J gene is TRBJ2-3, the V gene TRBV6-8; 8 positions match TRBD2. Germline CDR1 and CDR2: MNHGY and SAAAGT. CDR3 length equals 15 residues. After removal of 6 bases from V and 4 bases from J, the junction contained 9 bases not matched to a gene. The CDR3 is CASRESRGGSDTQYF. The CDR3 DNA reads as TGTGCCAGCAGGGAAAGTCGGGGGGGATCAGATACGCAGTATTTT.

The chain is built from TRBV11-2 and TRBJ2-7; TRBD1 matches 7 bases. The CDR3 totals 15 residues. The germline V gene encodes CDR1 SGHAT and CDR2 FQNNGV. V shed 1 base, J shed 5 bases, and the junction held 8 bases outside the gene matches. CDR3 amino acids: CASSLATGQSHEQYF. CDR3 sequence (DNA): TGTGCCAGCAGCTTAGCGACAGGGCAGAGTCACGAGCAGTACTTC.

This rearrangement joins TRBV7-3 to TRBJ1-1; TRBD1 might be the D (5 bases). Germline CDR1 is SGHTA and CDR2 is FQGTGA. The V end was cut by 2 bases, the J end by 1 base, with 8 bases between. The CDR3 spans 14 residues. This chain's CDR3 is CASSLQGRNTEAFF. The CDR3 coding sequence is TGTGCCAGCAGCTTACAGGGTCGGAACACTGAAGCTTTCTTT.

The chain is built from TRBV7-9 and TRBJ1-5; TRBD1 agrees at 10 bases. CDR1 and CDR2 from the germline V gene are SEHNR and FQNEAQ (reference sequence). V shed 1 base and J 15 bases; nucleotides not matched to a gene: 3. This CDR3 is 12 amino acids long. CDR3 nucleotide sequence: TGTGCCAGCAGCTTAGGACAGGGGGCCTCGCATTTT. Encoded protein: CASSLGQGASHF.

In its sample, this clone was seen once. V is TRBV27 and J is TRBJ2-1; 7 bases map to TRBD2. The CDR3 contains 15 residues. V gave up 3 bases and J gave up 4 bases; unmatched junction bases: 6. The germline V gene has CDR1 MNHEY and CDR2 SMNVEV (reference sequence). CDR3 DNA sequence: TGTGCCAGCAGTTTCGGGGGGACCAATTACAATGAGCAGTTCTTC. It yields the protein CASSFGGTNYNEQFF.

Written as DNA, the CDR3 is TGTGCCAGTAGTATAGCGGTCAGGGGTGGCGGCGGCTACACCTTC. Encoded protein: CASSIAVRGGGGYTF. This rearrangement joins TRBV19 to TRBJ1-2, with D perhaps TRBD1 (6 bases). Trimming took 1 base from V and 8 from J, leaving 17 bases between them. CDR3 size: 15 residues. Germline V gene lookup returns CDR1 LNHDA and CDR2 SQIVND (reference sequence).

With respect to this clone: Other nucleotide sequences from this sample produce the same CDR3. V gene TRBV3-1 (or the pseudogene TRBV3-2) combines with J gene TRBJ1-1; possible D gene TRBD1, 6 bases. CDR1 and CDR2 (germline): LGHDT, YNNKEL (reference sequence). The germline V and J ends were trimmed by 1 base and 4 bases, with 7 bases remaining between them. This CDR3 contains 13 residues. The CDR3, as DNA: TGTGCCAGCAGCCAAGTAGGGGGCACTGAAGCTTTCTTT. Translating it yields CASSQVGGTEAFF.